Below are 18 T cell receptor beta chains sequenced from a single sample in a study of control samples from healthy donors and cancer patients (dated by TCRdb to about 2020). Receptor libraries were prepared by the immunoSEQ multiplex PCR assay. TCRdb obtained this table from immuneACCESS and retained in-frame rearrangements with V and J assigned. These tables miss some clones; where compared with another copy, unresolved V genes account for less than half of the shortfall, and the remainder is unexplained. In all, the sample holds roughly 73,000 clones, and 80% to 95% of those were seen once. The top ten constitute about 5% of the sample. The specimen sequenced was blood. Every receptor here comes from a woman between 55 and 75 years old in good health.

Here the CDR3 DNA reads TGTGCCAGCAGCTTAGGAGGCGGGGGCTACGAGCAGTACTTC. Its translation is CASSLGGGGYEQYF. The rearrangement joins TRBV11-3 to TRBJ2-7, with TRBD2 identical over 7 bases. The CDR3 is 14 amino acids. V trimming: 1 base; J trimming: 3 bases; junction bases outside the gene matches: 3. The germline V gene has CDR1 SGHNT and CDR2 YENEEA. The full variable domain, rest sourced from reference TRBV11-3 and TRBJ2-7, is EAGVVQSPRYKIIEKKQPVAFWCNPISGHNTLYWYLQNLGQGPELLIRYENEEAVDDSQLPKDRFSAERLKGVDSTLKIQPAELGDSAVYLCASSLGGGGYEQYFGPGTRLTVT.

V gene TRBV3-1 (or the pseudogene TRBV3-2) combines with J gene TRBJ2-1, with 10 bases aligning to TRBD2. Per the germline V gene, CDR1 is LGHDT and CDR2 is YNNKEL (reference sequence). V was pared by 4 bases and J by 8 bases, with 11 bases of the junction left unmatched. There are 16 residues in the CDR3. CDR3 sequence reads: CASSPSGRGGIHEQFF. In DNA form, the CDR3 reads TGTGCCAGCAGCCCGAGCGGGAGGGGGGGGATACATGAGCAGTTCTTC.

Written as DNA, the CDR3 is TGTGCCAGCAGCCCGCTGACTGGGACAGCCTCCTATGGCTACACCTTC. Translating it yields CASSPLTGTASYGYTF. This chain links TRBV7-2 with TRBJ1-2, with 7 bases matching TRBD1. Per the germline V gene, CDR1 is SGHTA and CDR2 is FQGNSA. The CDR3 contains 16 residues. Trimming at V came to 5 bases and at J to 4 bases, leaving 13 bases not matched to a gene.

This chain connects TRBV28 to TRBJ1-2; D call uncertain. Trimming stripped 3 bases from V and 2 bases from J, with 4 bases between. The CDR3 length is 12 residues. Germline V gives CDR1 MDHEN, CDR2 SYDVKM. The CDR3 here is CASSLGNYGYTF. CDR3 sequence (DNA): TGTGCCAGCAGTTTGGGGAACTATGGCTACACCTTC.

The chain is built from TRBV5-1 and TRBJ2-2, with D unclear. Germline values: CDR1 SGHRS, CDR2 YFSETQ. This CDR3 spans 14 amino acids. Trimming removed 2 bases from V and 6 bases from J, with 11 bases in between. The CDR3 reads CASSLDPSSGELFF. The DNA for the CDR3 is TGCGCCAGCAGCTTAGACCCATCATCCGGGGAGCTGTTTTTT.

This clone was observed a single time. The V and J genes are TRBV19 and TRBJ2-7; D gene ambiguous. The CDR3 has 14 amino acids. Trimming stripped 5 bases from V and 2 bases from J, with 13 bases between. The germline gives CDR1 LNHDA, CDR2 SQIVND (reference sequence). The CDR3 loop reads CASSATWQAYEQYF. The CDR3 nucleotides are TGTGCCAGTAGTGCGACTTGGCAGGCCTACGAGCAGTACTTC.

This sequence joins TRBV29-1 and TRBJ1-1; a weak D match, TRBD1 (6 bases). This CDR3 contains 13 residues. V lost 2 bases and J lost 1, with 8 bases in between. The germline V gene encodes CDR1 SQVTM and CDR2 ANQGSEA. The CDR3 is CSVESGQNTEAFF. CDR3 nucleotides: TGCAGCGTTGAATCGGGACAGAACACTGAAGCTTTCTTT.

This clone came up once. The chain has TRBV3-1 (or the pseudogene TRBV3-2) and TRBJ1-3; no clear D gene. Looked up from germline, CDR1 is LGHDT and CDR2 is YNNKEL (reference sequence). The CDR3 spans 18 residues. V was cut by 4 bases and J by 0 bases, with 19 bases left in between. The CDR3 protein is CASSPYSPGAYSGNTIYF. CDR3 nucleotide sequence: TGTGCCAGCAGCCCCTACTCCCCCGGTGCTTACTCTGGAAACACCATATATTTT.

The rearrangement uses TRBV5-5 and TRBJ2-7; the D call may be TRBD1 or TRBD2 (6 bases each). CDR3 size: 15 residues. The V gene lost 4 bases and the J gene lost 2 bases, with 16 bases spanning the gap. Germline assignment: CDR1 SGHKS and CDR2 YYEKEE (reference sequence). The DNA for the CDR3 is TGTGCCAGCAGCCAGGGGACTTTCCCTACCTACGAGCAGTACTTC. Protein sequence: CASSQGTFPTYEQYF. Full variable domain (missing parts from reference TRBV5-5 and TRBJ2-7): DAGVTQSPTHLIKTRGQQVTLRCSPISGHKSVSWYQQVLGQGPQFIFQYYEKEERGRGNFPDRFSARQFPNYSSELNVNALLLGDSALYLCASSQGTFPTYEQYFGPGTRLTVT.

CDR3 sequence reads: CASSLQGTEAFF. The CDR3 DNA follows: TGCGCCAGCAGCTTACAGGGGACTGAAGCTTTCTTT. The chain carries TRBV5-1 and TRBJ1-1; 7 nucleotides match TRBD1. This CDR3 has 12 residues. From germline, CDR1 is SGHRS and CDR2 YFSETQ. The V gene end was trimmed by 2 bases and the J gene end by 5 bases; junction bases not matched to a gene: 0. Full variable domain (outside the CDR3, taken from reference TRBV5-1 and TRBJ1-1): KAGVTQTPRYLIKTRGQQVTLSCSPISGHRSVSWYQQTPGQGLQFLFEYFSETQRNKGNFPGRFSGRQFSNSRSEMNVSTLELGDSALYLCASSLQGTEAFFGQGTRLTVV.

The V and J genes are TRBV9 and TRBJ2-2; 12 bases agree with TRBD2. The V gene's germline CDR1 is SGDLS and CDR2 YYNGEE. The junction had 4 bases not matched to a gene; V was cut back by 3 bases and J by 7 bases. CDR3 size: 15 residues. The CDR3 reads CASSASGRAGGELFF. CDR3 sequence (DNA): TGTGCCAGCAGCGCTAGCGGGAGGGCCGGCGGGGAGCTGTTTTTT.

CDR3 DNA: TGTGCCAGCAGTTCCCGGACTAGCGGGCTCTACAATGAGCAGTTCTTC. This gives the protein CASSSRTSGLYNEQFF. The chain joins TRBV28 to TRBJ2-1; 11 bases are a match to TRBD2. CDR1 is MDHEN, CDR2 SYDVKM, per germline. After removal of 4 bases from V and 3 bases from J, the junction contained 5 bases not matched to a gene. The CDR3 consists of 16 residues.

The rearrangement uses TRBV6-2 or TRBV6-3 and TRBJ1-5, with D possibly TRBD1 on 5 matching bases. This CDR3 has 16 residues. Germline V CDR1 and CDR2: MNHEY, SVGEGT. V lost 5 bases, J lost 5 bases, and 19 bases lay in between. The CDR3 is CASSPPTGRGYQPQHF. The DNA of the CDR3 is TGTGCCAGCAGTCCACCCACGGGGAGGGGTTATCAGCCCCAGCATTTT.

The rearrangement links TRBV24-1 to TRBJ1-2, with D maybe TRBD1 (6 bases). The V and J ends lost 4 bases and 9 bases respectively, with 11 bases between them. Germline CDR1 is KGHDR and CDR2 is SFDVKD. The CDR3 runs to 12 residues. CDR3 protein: CATSDNGQRYTF. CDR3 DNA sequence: TGTGCCACCAGTGACAACGGACAGCGCTACACCTTC.

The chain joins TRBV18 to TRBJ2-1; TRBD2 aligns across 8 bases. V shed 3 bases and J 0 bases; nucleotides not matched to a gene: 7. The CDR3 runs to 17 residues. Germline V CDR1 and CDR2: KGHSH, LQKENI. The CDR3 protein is CASSPFLAGGSYNEQFF. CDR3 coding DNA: TGTGCCAGCTCACCCTTCCTAGCGGGCGGCTCCTACAATGAGCAGTTCTTC.

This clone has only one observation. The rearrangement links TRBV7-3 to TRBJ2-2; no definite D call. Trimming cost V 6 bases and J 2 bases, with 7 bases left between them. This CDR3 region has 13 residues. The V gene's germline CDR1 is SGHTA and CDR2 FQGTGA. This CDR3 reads CASREANTGELFF. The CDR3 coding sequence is TGTGCCAGCAGGGAAGCCAACACCGGGGAGCTGTTTTTT. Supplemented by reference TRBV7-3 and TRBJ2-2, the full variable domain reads GAGVSQTPSNKVTEKGKYVELRCDPISGHTALYWYRQSLGQGPEFLIYFQGTGAADDSGLPNDRFFAVRPEGSVSTLKIQRTERGDSAVYLCASREANTGELFFGEGSRLTVL.

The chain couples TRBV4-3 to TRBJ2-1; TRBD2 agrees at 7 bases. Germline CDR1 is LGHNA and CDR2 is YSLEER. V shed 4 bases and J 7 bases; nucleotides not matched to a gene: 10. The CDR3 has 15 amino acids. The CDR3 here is CASSPRAGSLNEQFF. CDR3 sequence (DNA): TGCGCCAGCAGCCCCCGAGCGGGATCGTTGAATGAGCAGTTCTTC.

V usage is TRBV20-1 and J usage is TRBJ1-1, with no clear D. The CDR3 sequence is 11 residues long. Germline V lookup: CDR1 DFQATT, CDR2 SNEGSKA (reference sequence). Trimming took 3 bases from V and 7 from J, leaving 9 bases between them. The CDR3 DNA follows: TGCAGTGCTAGCAGCAGGCTTGAAGCTTTCTTT. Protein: CSASSRLEAFF.